This T cell receptor beta chain was sequenced for a study of blood T cell repertoires in COVID-19. Trimming at V came to 5 bases and at J to 5 bases, leaving 5 bases not matched to a gene. CDR3 size: 13 residues. Germline-derived CDR1 and CDR2 are PRHDT and FYEKMQ (reference sequence). Profiled with immunoSEQ multiplex PCR; TCRdb holds only in-frame clones, not every one. This sample yields 250,000 to 350,000 clones, of which 88% are seen a single time; almost 9.5% belongs to the top ten. The chain uses TRBV13 and TRBJ2-7, with 8 positions matching TRBD1. This sequence was found in a man between 18 and 29 years old with active or convalescent COVID-19. Source material: peripheral blood. CDR3 nucleotide sequence: TGTGCCAGCAGCGCCAGGGGGCCCAACGAGCAGTACTTC. Translating gives CASSARGPNEQYF. Supplemented by reference TRBV13 and TRBJ2-7, the full variable domain reads AAGVIQSPRHLIKEKRETATLKCYPIPRHDTVYWYQQGPGQDPQFLISFYEKMQSDKGSIPDRFSAQQFSDYHSELNMSSLELGDSALYFCASSARGPNEQYFGPGTRLTVT.